The clone carrying this T cell receptor beta chain has more than one count but fewer than ten. The antigen is unknown. CDR1 and CDR2 (germline): DFQATT, SNEGSKA (reference sequence). Trimming left V 7 bases short and J 5 bases short, with 18 bases between. The CDR3 has 14 amino acids. One entry per CDR3 protein results from TCRdb running MiXCR on the 5' RACE reads. The table includes around 610,000 distinct CDR3 sequences, roughly 14% detected once. These data belong to a study of T cells after yellow fever vaccination. Overall study: Some fractions had low cell numbers, and these were prepared with SMART-Seq v4 Ultra Low Input.

General study points: Weaker, the secondary response peaked sooner, at day 5 versus 15. Within FACS-sorted repertoires, abundant clonotypes contaminating from the bulk population could be present.

Sequencing was performed on PBMCs, taken on the day of the yellow fever booster vaccination. V is TRBV20-1 and J is TRBJ2-1, with D possibly being TRBD2 (6 bases). The origin of this receptor is a man younger than 45 who received the YFV17D yellow fever vaccine. CDR3 in amino acids: CSGSNGGNDNEQFF. In nucleotides, the CDR3 is TGCAGTGGATCCAACGGCGGGAATGACAATGAGCAGTTCTTC.